Ten or more counts support the clone carrying this T cell receptor beta chain. Its target is unknown. These data originate in a study of breast tumors, draining lymph nodes, adjacent tissues. Study-level findings and limits: The lymph node origin of tumor T cells was framed as consistent with a hypothesis, not demonstrated. Compared with basal-like, luminal-like tumors shared significantly more repertoire with nontumor tissue. The data were judged consistent with most tumor T cells coming from lymph node and expanding in tumor.

TCRdb itself ran the multiplex PCR reads through MiXCR, one entry per CDR3 protein. The sample carries under 150,000 distinct CDR3 sequences, approximately 22% recorded once. Breast cancer patients provided tissue from their axillary draining lymph nodes. This receptor was identified in a female donor with breast cancer. Some clones in this sample may be carry-over from other donors' samples. Sequencing used axillary lymph node tissue.

The CDR3 DNA follows: TGCAGTGCTAGAGATCGACAGGGTGCCTATAATTCACCCCTCCACTTT. Its protein is CSARDRQGAYNSPLHF. V gene TRBV20-1 combines with J gene TRBJ1-6, with 7 bases matching TRBD1. This CDR3 contains 16 residues. The trim removed 0 bases at V and 2 bases at J, leaving 4 bases unmatched. Germline assignment: CDR1 DFQATT and CDR2 SNEGSKA (reference sequence).